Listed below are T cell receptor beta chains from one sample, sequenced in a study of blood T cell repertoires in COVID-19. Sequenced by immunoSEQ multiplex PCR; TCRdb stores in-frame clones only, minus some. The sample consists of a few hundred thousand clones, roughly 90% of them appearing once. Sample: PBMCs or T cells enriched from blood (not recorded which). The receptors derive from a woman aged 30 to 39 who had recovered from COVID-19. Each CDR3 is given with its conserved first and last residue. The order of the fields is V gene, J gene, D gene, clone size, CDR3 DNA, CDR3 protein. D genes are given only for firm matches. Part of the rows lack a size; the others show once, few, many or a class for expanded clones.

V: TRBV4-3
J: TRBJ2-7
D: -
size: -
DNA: TGCGCCAGCAGCCAAGATCTGGGCAGGGTTTACTACGAGCAGTACTTC
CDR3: CASSQDLGRVYYEQYF

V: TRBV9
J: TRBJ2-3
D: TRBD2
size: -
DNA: TGTGCCAGCAGCGATGACCTTGAGGGGACTAGCAGGAACACAGATACGCAGTATTTT
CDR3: CASSDDLEGTSRNTDTQYF

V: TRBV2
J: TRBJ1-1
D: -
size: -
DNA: TGTGCCAGCCCCCCAGGGCAGCTCCCGAACACTGAAGCTTTCTTT
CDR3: CASPPGQLPNTEAFF

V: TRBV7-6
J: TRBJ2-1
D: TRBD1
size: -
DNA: TGTGCCAGCAGCTTACCTCCGGGACAGGGTGTCAATGAGCAGTTCTTC
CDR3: CASSLPPGQGVNEQFF

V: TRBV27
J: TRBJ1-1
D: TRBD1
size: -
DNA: TGTGCCACCCGGGCCGGGACAGGGGGGTGGTCTTTCTTT
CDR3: CATRAGTGGWSFF

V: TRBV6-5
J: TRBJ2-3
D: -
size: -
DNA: TGTGCCAGCAGTCCCGGACTCTCTCCAGAGGATACGCAGTATTTT
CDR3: CASSPGLSPEDTQYF

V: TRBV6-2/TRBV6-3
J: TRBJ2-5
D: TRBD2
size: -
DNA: TGTGCCAGCAGTTACTCCTCTAGCGGCCAAGAGACCCAGTACTTC
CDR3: CASSYSSSGQETQYF

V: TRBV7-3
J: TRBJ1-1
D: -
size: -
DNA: TGTGCCAGCAGCTGGAGAGGGAACACTGAAGCTTTCTTT
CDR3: CASSWRGNTEAFF

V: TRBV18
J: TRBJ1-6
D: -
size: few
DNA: TGTGCCAGCTCCGCCAAAGAGTATTCACCCCTCCACTTT
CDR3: CASSAKEYSPLHF

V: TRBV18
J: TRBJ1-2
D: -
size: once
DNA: TGTGCCAGCTCACCACTGACAGGTTCGAGTACGGGCTCCAATGGCTACACCTTC
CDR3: CASSPLTGSSTGSNGYTF

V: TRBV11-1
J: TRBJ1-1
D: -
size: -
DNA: TGTGCCAGCAGCTTTGAGTTGAACACTGAAGCTTTCTTT
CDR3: CASSFELNTEAFF

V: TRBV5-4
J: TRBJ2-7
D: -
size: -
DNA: TGTGCCAGCAGCTTGGGGGCAGGGGACAAGGGCGAGCAGTACTTC
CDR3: CASSLGAGDKGEQYF

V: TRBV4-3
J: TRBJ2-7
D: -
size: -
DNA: TGCGCCAGCAGCCAAGGACAGGAGTCCTACGAGCAGTACTTC
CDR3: CASSQGQESYEQYF

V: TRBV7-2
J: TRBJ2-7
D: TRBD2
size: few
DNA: TGTGCCAGCAGCGTGGCGGGGGGATCCTACGAGCAGTACTTC
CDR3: CASSVAGGSYEQYF

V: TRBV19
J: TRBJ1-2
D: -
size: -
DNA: TGTGCCAGTAGGGTCGGGAGCTATGGCTACACCTTC
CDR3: CASRVGSYGYTF

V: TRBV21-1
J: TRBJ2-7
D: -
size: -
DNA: TGTGCCAGCAGCATACCAGGACAGCCCTACGAGCAGTACTTC
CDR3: CASSIPGQPYEQYF

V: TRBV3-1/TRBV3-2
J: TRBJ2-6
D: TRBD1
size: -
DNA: TGTGCCAGCACTTCAGGGGGCTCTGGGGCCAACGTCCTGACTTTC
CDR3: CASTSGGSGANVLTF

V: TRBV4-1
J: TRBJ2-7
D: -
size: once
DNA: TGCGCCAGCAGCCAAGAGCACAGGGCCTACTACGAGCAGTACTTC
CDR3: CASSQEHRAYYEQYF

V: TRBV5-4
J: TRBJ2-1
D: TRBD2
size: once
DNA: TGTGCCAGCAGCTCCCTAGCGGGAGGCAATGAGCAGTTCTTC
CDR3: CASSSLAGGNEQFF

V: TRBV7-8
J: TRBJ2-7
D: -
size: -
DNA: TGTGCCAGCAGCCTAGGGGGGGGCGCGAGGACCGAGCAGTACTTC
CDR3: CASSLGGGARTEQYF

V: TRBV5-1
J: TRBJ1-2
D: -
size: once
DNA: TGCGCCAGCAGCTTGTCGTCATTAGCTAACTATGGCTACACCTTC
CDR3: CASSLSSLANYGYTF

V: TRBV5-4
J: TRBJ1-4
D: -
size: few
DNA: TGTGCCAGCAGCTTGCAGGACAGCGAAAAACTGTTTTTT
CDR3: CASSLQDSEKLFF

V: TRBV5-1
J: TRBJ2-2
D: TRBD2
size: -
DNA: TGCGCCAGCAGCCCCCCGGGACTAGCGGGAGCCAACACCGGGGAGCTGTTTTTT
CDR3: CASSPPGLAGANTGELFF

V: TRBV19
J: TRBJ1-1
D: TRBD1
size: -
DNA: TGTGCCAGTAGTATGACAGGGGTCAGGACTGAAGCTTTCTTT
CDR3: CASSMTGVRTEAFF

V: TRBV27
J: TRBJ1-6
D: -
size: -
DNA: TGTGCCAGCAGTTTAAGGGGGAATTCACCCCTCCACTTT
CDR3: CASSLRGNSPLHF

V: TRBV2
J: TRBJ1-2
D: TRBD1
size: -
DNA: TGTGCCAGCAGTTATAGACCGGGACAGGGAGGCTATGGCTACACCTTC
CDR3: CASSYRPGQGGYGYTF

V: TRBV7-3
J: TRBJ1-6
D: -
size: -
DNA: TGTGCCAGCAGCTTACTCGGGAGTACTTCACCCCTCCACTTT
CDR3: CASSLLGSTSPLHF

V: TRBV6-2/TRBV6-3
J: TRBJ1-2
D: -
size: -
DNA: TGTGCCAGCAGTTACTCGGCGGATCTTTATGGCTACACCTTC
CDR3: CASSYSADLYGYTF

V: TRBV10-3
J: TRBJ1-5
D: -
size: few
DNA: TGTGCCATCAATCAACAGGAGAGTCAGCCCCAGCATTTT
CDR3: CAINQQESQPQHF

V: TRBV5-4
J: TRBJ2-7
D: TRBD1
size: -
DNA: TGTGCCAGCAGCCAGGGACAGGGCAGAACCTACGAGCAGTACTTC
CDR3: CASSQGQGRTYEQYF

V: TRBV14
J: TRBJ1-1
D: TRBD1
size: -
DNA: TGTGCCAGCAGCCTAAGGACAGGGGGCTCAGACACTGAAGCTTTCTTT
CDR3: CASSLRTGGSDTEAFF

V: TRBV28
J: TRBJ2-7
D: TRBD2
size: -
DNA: TGTGCCAGCACCAACAGGCCTGGGACTAGCGTTTCCTACGAGCAGTACTTC
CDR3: CASTNRPGTSVSYEQYF

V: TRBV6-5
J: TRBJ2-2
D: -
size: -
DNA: TGTGCCAGCCTTGACTACATTGGGACCGGGGAGCTGTTTTTT
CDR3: CASLDYIGTGELFF

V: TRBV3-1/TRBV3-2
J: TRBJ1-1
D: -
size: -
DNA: TGTGCCAGCAGCCAATTCGGGGAGTACACTGAAGCTTTCTTT
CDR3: CASSQFGEYTEAFF

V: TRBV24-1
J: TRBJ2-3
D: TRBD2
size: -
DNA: TGTGCCACCAGTGAGTCGCCGGGACTAGCGGGAGGGCCTAATACGCAGTATTTT
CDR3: CATSESPGLAGGPNTQYF

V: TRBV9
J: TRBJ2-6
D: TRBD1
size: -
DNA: TGTGCCAGCAGCGTAGGCCCCGGGACAGGGGGTCAGGGAGGGGCCAACGTCCTGACTTTC
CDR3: CASSVGPGTGGQGGANVLTF

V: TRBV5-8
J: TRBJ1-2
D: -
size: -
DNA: TGTGCCAGCAGCCGAGCCGATGGCTACACCTTC
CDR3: CASSRADGYTF

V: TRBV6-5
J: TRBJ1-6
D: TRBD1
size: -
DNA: TGTGCCAGCGCACCGACAGGGTCCAATTCACCCCTCCACTTT
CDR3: CASAPTGSNSPLHF

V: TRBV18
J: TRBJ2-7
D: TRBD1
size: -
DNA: TGTGCCAGCTCACCGGACAGGGGGTTCTCCTACGAGCAGTACTTC
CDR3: CASSPDRGFSYEQYF

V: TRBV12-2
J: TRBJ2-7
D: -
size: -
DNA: TGTGCAAGTCGCTTCGGGGATTACGAGCAGTACTTC
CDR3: CASRFGDYEQYF

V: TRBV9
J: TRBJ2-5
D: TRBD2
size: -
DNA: TGTGCCAGCAGCGTAGGGGGTCTGGCGGGAGTATTGGAGACCCAGTACTTC
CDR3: CASSVGGLAGVLETQYF

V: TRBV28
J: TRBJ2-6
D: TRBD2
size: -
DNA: TGTGCACACTCCCTAGCGGGGGGGCCTGGGGCCAACGTCCTGACTTTC
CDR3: CAHSLAGGPGANVLTF

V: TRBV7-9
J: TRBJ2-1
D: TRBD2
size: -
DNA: TGTGCCAGCAGCCGCGGGGGGCCAGCTTACAATGAGCAGTTCTTC
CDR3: CASSRGGPAYNEQFF

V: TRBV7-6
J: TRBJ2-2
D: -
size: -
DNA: TGTGCCAGCAGCTTTATGTTTGGCCGGAGGGTTACCGGGGAGCTGTTTTTT
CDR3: CASSFMFGRRVTGELFF

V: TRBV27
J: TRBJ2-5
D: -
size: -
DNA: TGTGCCAGCAGTTTATTGTGGTCGGAGGAGACCCAGTACTTC
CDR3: CASSLLWSEETQYF

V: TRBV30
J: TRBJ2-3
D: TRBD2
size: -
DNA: TGTGCCGCCCCCCGTCGGGCGGGGGGGTCCGAAGATACGCAGTATTTT
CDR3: CAAPRRAGGSEDTQYF

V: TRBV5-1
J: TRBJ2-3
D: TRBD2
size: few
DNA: TGCGCCAGCAGCCTCCACCTGGAGGGAGGGACAGATACGCAGTATTTT
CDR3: CASSLHLEGGTDTQYF

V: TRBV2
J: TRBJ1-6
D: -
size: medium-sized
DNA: TGTGCCAGCAGGGGAACAGGTTCACCCCTCCACTTT
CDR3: CASRGTGSPLHF

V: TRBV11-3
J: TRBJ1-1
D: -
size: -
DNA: TGTGCCAGCAGGCCGGGGGTATGGACTGAAGCTTTCTTT
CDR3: CASRPGVWTEAFF

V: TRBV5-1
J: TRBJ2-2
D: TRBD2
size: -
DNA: TGCGCCAGCAGCTCAATAGCGGGGTTTACCGGGGAGCTGTTTTTT
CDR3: CASSSIAGFTGELFF

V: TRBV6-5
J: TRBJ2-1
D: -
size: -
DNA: TGTGCCAGCAGTTACTCGATGACAGGTAACAATGAGCAGTTCTTC
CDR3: CASSYSMTGNNEQFF

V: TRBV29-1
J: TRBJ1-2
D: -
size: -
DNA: TGCAGCGCACGACCCCCAGGCAACTATGGCTACACCTTC
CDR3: CSARPPGNYGYTF

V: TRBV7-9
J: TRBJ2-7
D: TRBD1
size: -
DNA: TGTGCCAGCAGCCGACCGGGACAGCTCCTCTACGAGCAGTACTTC
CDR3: CASSRPGQLLYEQYF